These 7 T cell receptor beta chains were all obtained from the same sample, sequenced in a study of shared clonotypes between healthy human individuals. Method: immunoSEQ multiplex PCR; TCRdb's copy keeps in-frame clones and lacks some. The data show 1 million to 1.2 million clones, with approximately 77% seen just once and roughly 0.82% held by the top ten. The sequenced material came from memory CD4+ T cells from PBMCs. Subset indicated: CD45RA-negative fraction. These receptors were taken from a young man in good health. Some clones in this sample may be carry-over from other donors' samples.

V gene TRBV4-1 combines with J gene TRBJ2-3, with 7 bases identical to TRBD1. The V and J ends lost 0 bases and 3 bases, in that order; junction bases with no gene match: 3. The CDR3 sequence is 15 residues long. CDR1 MGHRA and CDR2 YSYEKL come from the germline V gene. CDR3 loop: CASSQDDRVTDTQYF. The CDR3 bases are TGCGCCAGCAGCCAAGATGACAGGGTTACAGATACGCAGTATTTT.

The rearrangement links TRBV29-1 to TRBJ1-2; 10 bases match TRBD1. The trim removed 4 bases at V and 2 bases at J, leaving 4 bases unmatched. The CDR3 contains 14 residues. Germline assignment: CDR1 SQVTM and CDR2 ANQGSEA. Here the CDR3 DNA reads TGCAGCGTTGGACCGGGACAGGGGAACTATGGCTACACCTTC. It yields the protein CSVGPGQGNYGYTF.

This clone was picked up many times. The chain employs TRBV7-9 and TRBJ2-7; unclear D gene. The germline gives CDR1 SEHNR, CDR2 FQNEAQ (reference sequence). The CDR3 is 14 residues long. Trimming took 3 bases from V and 0 from J, leaving 9 bases between them. For the CDR3, the DNA is TGTGCCAGCAGCTTCTCCCACGGCTCCTACGAGCAGTACTTC. Amino acid sequence: CASSFSHGSYEQYF.

This clone showed up just once. The genes are TRBV28 and TRBJ1-5; D remains unclear. The germline CDR1 and CDR2 sequences are MDHEN and SYDVKM. V was pared by 1 base and J by 0 bases, with 25 bases between. The CDR3 contains 21 residues. CDR3 nucleotide sequence: TGTGCCAGCAGTTTATCCTCGTATACGGGTTGGCCAGCCCTTAGCAATCAGCCCCAGCATTTT. The encoded protein is CASSLSSYTGWPALSNQPQHF.

With regard to this clone: One end of the junction varies from germline; a read error may be responsible. The V gene is TRBV5-4, the J gene TRBJ1-4, with a possible D match to TRBD1 (6 bases). The CDR3 extends over 13 amino acids. Germline lookup yields CDR1 SGHNT and CDR2 YYREEE (reference sequence). As DNA, the CDR3 is TGTGCCAGCAGCTGGGACACTAATGAAGAACTGTTTTTT. This sequence encodes CASSWDTNEELFF. Combining the CDR3 with reference TRBV5-4 and TRBJ1-4 gives the whole variable domain ETGVTQSPTHLIKTRGQQVTLRCSSQSGHNTVSWYQQALGQGPQFIFQYYREEENGRGNFPPRFSGLQFPNYSSELNVNALELDDSALYLCASSWDTNEELFFGSGTQLSVL.

The chain links TRBV15 to TRBJ2-7, with 10 bases that match TRBD2. V shed 0 bases, J shed 7 bases, and the junction held 6 bases outside the gene matches. The CDR3 has 15 residues. The germline V gene encodes CDR1 LNHNV and CDR2 YYDKDF (reference sequence). This CDR3 is CATSRELAGSLEQYF. The CDR3, as DNA: TGTGCCACCAGCAGAGAACTAGCGGGAAGCCTTGAGCAGTACTTC.

The chain carries TRBV5-1 and TRBJ2-7; D may correspond to TRBD1 or TRBD2 (5 bases each). Per the germline V gene, CDR1 is SGHRS and CDR2 is YFSETQ. Trimming took off 4 bases at V and 5 bases at J, with 13 bases between the two ends. The CDR3 loop spans 13 amino acids. The CDR3 DNA sequence: TGCGCCAGCAGCCCGGGACCGCAAGACGAGCAGTACTTC. Encoded protein: CASSPGPQDEQYF.